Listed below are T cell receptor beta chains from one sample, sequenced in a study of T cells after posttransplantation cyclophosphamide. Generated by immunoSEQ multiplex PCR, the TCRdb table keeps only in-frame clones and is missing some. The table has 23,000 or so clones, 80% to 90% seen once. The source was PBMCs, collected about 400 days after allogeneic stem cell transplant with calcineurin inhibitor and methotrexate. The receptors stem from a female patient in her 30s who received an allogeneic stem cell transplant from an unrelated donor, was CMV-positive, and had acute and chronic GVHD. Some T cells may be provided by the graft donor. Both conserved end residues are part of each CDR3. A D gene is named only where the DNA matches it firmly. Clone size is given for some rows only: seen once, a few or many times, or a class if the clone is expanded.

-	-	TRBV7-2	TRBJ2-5	TGTGCCAGCAGCTTTACGAGGGGGGAGACCCAGTACTTC	CASSFTRGETQYF
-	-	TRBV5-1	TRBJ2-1	TGCGCCAGCAGCTTCCAGGGAGGCAATGAGCAGTTCTTC	CASSFQGGNEQFF
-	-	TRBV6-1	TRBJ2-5	TGTGCCAGCAACTCAGGGGTTCAAGAGACCCAGTACTTC	CASNSGVQETQYF
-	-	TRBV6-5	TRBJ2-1	TGTGCCAGCAGTTCCGGTGGAGGGGGGGTATACAATGAGCAGTTCTTC	CASSSGGGGVYNEQFF
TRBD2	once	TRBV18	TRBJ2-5	TGTGCCAGCTCACCAACTAGCGGGGGAGAGACCCAGTACTTC	CASSPTSGGETQYF
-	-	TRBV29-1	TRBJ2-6	TGCAGCGTTGCGTCCTCTGGGGCCAACGTCCTGACTTTC	CSVASSGANVLTF
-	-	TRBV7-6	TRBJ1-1	TGTGCCAGCAGCTTAGGATGGCAGGGGACTGAAGCTTTCTTT	CASSLGWQGTEAFF
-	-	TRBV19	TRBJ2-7	TGTGCCAGTGCCGGTTACGAGCAGTACTTC	CASAGYEQYF
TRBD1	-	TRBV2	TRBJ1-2	TGTGCCAGCAGTGAAGAATGGGACAGCAGCTATGGCTACACCTTC	CASSEEWDSSYGYTF
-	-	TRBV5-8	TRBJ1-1	TGTGCCAGCAGCCCATCCAGCACTGAAGCTTTCTTT	CASSPSSTEAFF
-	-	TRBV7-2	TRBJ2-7	TGTGCCAGCACCCGAGCGGGCTACGAGCAGTACTTC	CASTRAGYEQYF
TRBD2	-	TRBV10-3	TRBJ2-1	TGTGCCATCAGCGGACTAGCGGGATTCAATGAGCAGTTCTTC	CAISGLAGFNEQFF
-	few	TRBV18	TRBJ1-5	TGTGCCAGCTCACCGGGCAGAGATTATCAGCCCCAGCATTTT	CASSPGRDYQPQHF
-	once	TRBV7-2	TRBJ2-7	TGTGCCAGCAGCTTAATAGGACACCCCGAAAAGTACGAGCAGTACTTC	CASSLIGHPEKYEQYF
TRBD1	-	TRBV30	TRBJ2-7	TGTGCCTGGAGAAGGACAGGGAGCTACGAGCAGTACTTC	CAWRRTGSYEQYF
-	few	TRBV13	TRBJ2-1	TGTGCCAGCAGCCCCGGACACCCCAATGAGCAGTTCTTC	CASSPGHPNEQFF
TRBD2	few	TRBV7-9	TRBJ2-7	TGTGCCAGCAGCTTATATCTAGCGGGAGTAGGGTACGAGCAGTACTTC	CASSLYLAGVGYEQYF
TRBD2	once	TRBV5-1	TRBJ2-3	TGCGCCAGCAGCTTGGGCCAACTAGCGGAGTACACAGATACGCAGTATTTT	CASSLGQLAEYTDTQYF
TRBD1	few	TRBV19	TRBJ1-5	TGTGCCAGTGCAGGGGGCCGGGGTTTCAATCAGCCCCAGCATTTT	CASAGGRGFNQPQHF
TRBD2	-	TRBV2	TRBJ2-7	TGTGCCAGCAGCGAAGTGGGACTAGCGGCGAACGAGCAGTACTTC	CASSEVGLAANEQYF
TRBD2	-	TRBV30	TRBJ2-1	TGTGCCTGGAGTGTATCCTGGCGGGGGGTCGTCTCCAATGAGCAGTTCTTC	CAWSVSWRGVVSNEQFF
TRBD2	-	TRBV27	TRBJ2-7	TGTGCCAGCAGGGGTTCGGGGGGGGGCTACGAGCAGTACTTC	CASRGSGGGYEQYF
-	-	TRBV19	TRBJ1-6	TGTGCCGGGTCGGACAGCCCTAATTCACCCCTCCACTTT	CAGSDSPNSPLHF
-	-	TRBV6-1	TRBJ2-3	TGTGCCAGCAGTGAACAGGATTATACGCAGTATTTT	CASSEQDYTQYF
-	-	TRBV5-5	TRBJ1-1	TGTGCCAGCAGCTTGGCCGGGGAAACGAACACTGAAGCTTTCTTT	CASSLAGETNTEAFF
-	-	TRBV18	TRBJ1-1	TGTGCCAGCTCCCGGACAGAGAACACTGAAGCTTTCTTT	CASSRTENTEAFF
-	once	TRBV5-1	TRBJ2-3	TGCGCCAGCACCCAATTGCTTAGCAGCGCAGATACGCAGTATTTT	CASTQLLSSADTQYF
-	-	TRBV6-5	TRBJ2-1	TGTGCCAGCAGTGGCCCCAATGAGCAGTTCTTC	CASSGPNEQFF
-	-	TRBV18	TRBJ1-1	TGTGCCAGCTCACGCGGGGACCTCGACGGGGGGGCTGAAGCTTTCTTT	CASSRGDLDGGAEAFF
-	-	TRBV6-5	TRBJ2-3	TGTGCCAGCAGCTATACTAACCAGGGGGATACGCAGTATTTT	CASSYTNQGDTQYF
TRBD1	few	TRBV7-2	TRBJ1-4	TGTGCCAGCAGCGCGCCGGGACAGGGGACTCAAAAACTGTTTTTT	CASSAPGQGTQKLFF
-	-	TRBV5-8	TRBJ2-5	TGTGCCAGCAGCTTTCGAGGTTTCTCTCGGGAGACCCAGTACTTC	CASSFRGFSRETQYF
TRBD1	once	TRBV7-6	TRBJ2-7	TGTGCCAGCAGCTTTGGACAGGGCTACGAGCAGTACTTC	CASSFGQGYEQYF
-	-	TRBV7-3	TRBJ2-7	TGTGCCAGCAGCTCCCTGGCGGGGTCTGCCGAGCAGTACTTC	CASSSLAGSAEQYF
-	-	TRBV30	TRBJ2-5	TGTGCCTGGAGTGTACTTGGGGCTGTGGAGACCCAGTACTTC	CAWSVLGAVETQYF
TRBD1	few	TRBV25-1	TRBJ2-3	TGTGCCTATCCCAAAACAGGGGAGCTCTCCACAGATACGCAGTATTTT	CAYPKTGELSTDTQYF
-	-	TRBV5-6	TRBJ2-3	TGTGCCAGCAGCAACGGACATGCCGCAGATACGCAGTATTTT	CASSNGHAADTQYF
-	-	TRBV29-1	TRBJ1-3	TGCAGCGTTGAGGACAGAGGGACTGGAAACACCATATATTTT	CSVEDRGTGNTIYF
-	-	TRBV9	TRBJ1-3	TGTGCCAGCAGCGCAGCGACCCTGAAGGGAAACACCATATATTTT	CASSAATLKGNTIYF
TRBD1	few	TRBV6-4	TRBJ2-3	TGTGCCAGCAGTGAGGGGACAGGGGGCACAGATACGCAGTATTTT	CASSEGTGGTDTQYF
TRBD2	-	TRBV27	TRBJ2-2	TGTGCCAGCAGTCACCGAGCGGGAGAGATCGGGGAGCTGTTTTTT	CASSHRAGEIGELFF
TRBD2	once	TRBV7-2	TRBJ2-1	TGTGCCAGCAGCTTAGTATTCGGACTAGGGATAAGCTCTGAGCAGTTCTTC	CASSLVFGLGISSEQFF
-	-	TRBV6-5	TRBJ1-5	TGTGCCAGCAGAAATGGGGGCGGGAATCAGCCCCAGCATTTT	CASRNGGGNQPQHF
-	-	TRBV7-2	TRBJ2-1	TGTGCCAGCAGCTTAGGGGCCACGCAGTTCTTC	CASSLGATQFF
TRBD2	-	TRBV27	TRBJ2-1	TGTGCCAGCAGTTTATACGGGGGGAAGCAGTTCTTC	CASSLYGGKQFF
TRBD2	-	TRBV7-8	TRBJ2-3	TGTGCCAGCAGCTTAGCTGGGGGGGACACAGATACGCAGTATTTT	CASSLAGGDTDTQYF
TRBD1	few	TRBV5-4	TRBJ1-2	TGTGCCAGCAGCTTAGGACAGGGGCTTCCCAACTATGGCTACACCTTC	CASSLGQGLPNYGYTF
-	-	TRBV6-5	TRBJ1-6	TGTGCCAGCGCAAACGGGGGGGTCTTCTCACCCCTCCACTTT	CASANGGVFSPLHF
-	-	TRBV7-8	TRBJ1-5	TGTGCCAGCAGCTTATTCAGCAAGGAGCTCAATCAGCCCCAGCATTTT	CASSLFSKELNQPQHF
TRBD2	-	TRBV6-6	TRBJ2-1	TGTGCCAGCAGGTTAGCGGGAGCCGGTGAGCAGTTCTTC	CASRLAGAGEQFF
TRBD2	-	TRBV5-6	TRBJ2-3	TGTGCCAGCAACCTTCAAATGGGGGAGGGGATAGATACGCAGTATTTT	CASNLQMGEGIDTQYF
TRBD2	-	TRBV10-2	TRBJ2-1	TGCGCCAGCAGTGGCATGGGACTAGCGTACAATGAGCAGTTCTTC	CASSGMGLAYNEQFF
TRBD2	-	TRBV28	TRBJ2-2	TGTGCCAGCAGCACAGCGGGGGGCCCTAACGGGGAGCTGTTTTTT	CASSTAGGPNGELFF
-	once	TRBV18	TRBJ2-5	TGTGCCAGCTCACCACCGGACGGGGAGAAAGAGACCCAGTACTTC	CASSPPDGEKETQYF
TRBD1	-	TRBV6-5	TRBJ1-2	TGTGCCAGCAGTAACGGGGACAGGAACTATGGCTACACCTTC	CASSNGDRNYGYTF
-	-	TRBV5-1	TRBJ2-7	TGCGCCAGCAGCGCCCCCGGGGGATTGTACGAGCAGTACTTC	CASSAPGGLYEQYF
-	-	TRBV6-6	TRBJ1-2	TGTGCCAGCAGTTACGCCGGGGAGGGCTATGGCTACACCTTC	CASSYAGEGYGYTF